Described below is a single T cell receptor beta chain sequence and its context. Its antigen is as yet unknown. Only in-frame clones appear in the TCRdb table, and some are missing; sequencing was by immunoSEQ multiplex PCR. Of some 40,000 clones in the sample, approximately 85% are singletons; the top ten hold roughly 1.2%. The CDR3 runs to 13 residues. Germline CDR1 and CDR2: MNHNS and SASEGT. Trimming cost V 6 bases and J 1 base, with 10 bases left between them. This sample is drawn from a study of STAT5B mutations in CD4+ large granular lymphocyte leukemia. Broader study findings: Main leukemic clonotypes were patient-specific, but about 25% appeared at low frequency elsewhere.

The genes are TRBV6-1 and TRBJ2-7; D perhaps matches TRBD1 (5 bases). The TCR sequence derives from a human donor in good health. The sample taken for sequencing was CD4+ T cells from blood buffy coats. The CDR3 DNA follows: TGTGCCAGCAGCCACAGGAATTCCTACGAGCAGTACTTC. This encodes CASSHRNSYEQYF.